Each of the 16 T cell receptor beta chains below was sequenced from the same sample in a study of metastatic and nonmetastatic thyroid tumors. With MiXCR, TCRdb called clones anew from the PCR reads. Seen here are over 20,000 clones, about a fifth observed once, and the top ten hold 25% to 35%. No patient received treatment before thyroid surgery. Sequenced: blood. The receptors were gathered from a female donor with papillary thyroid cancer or a benign thyroid nodule (not recorded which). Some clones in this sample may be carry-over from other donors' samples.

To note about this clone: At one boundary the junction diverges from the germline segment, which might be a read error. The chain is built from TRBV5-1 and TRBJ2-2; D is possibly TRBD2 (6 bases). This CDR3 has 15 amino acids. Germline V lookup: CDR1 SGHRS, CDR2 YFSETQ. This CDR3 reads CAGSLGGYNAGELFF. CDR3 DNA sequence: TGCGCCGGCAGCTTGGGGGGTTATAACGCCGGGGAGCTGTTTTTT.

This clone was detected many times. This rearrangement joins TRBV20-1 to TRBJ2-7; the match to TRBD2 covers 7 bases. The junction had 14 bases not matched to a gene; V was cut back by 3 bases and J by 0 bases. The germline V gene encodes CDR1 DFQATT and CDR2 SNEGSKA (reference sequence). CDR3 size: 17 residues. The CDR3 nucleotides read TGCAGTGCTAGGGACCATGGACTAGTCTTGAGCTCCTACGAGCAGTACTTC. As protein: CSARDHGLVLSSYEQYF.

The genes are TRBV30 and TRBJ1-5; tentative D call: TRBD1 (5 bases). Trimming shortened V by 0 bases and J by 11 bases, and 8 bases separated the two germline ends. CDR3 size: 11 residues. CDR1 is GTSNPN, CDR2 SVGIG, per germline (reference sequence). In nucleotides, the CDR3 is TGTGCCTGGAGTGTAGGGGAGACCCAGCATTTT. Translated: CAWSVGETQHF.

This chain uses TRBV12-3 or TRBV12-4 with TRBJ1-2; weak D call: TRBD1 (6 bases). This CDR3 has 13 residues. V gave up 7 bases and J gave up 8 bases, with 17 bases separating them. CDR3 nucleotide sequence: TGTGCCAGCATGCCCTCTATAAGGGGGGGCTACACCTTC. Translated: CASMPSIRGGYTF.

This chain connects TRBV20-1 to TRBJ2-3, with TRBD2 identical over 8 bases. CDR3 length equals 17 residues. The J segment lost 4 bases and the V segment lost 2 bases, leaving 14 bases of the junction unmatched. Germline CDR1 is DFQATT and CDR2 is SNEGSKA (reference sequence). For the CDR3, the DNA is TGCAGTGCTAGACGTCACACTAGCGGAGGAGGGGCAGATACGCAGTATTTT. This translates into CSARRHTSGGGADTQYF.

On this clone: A read error may produce the germline difference seen at one junction end. This sequence joins TRBV20-1 and TRBJ2-1; D unresolved. The germline V gene has CDR1 DFQATT and CDR2 SNEGSKA (reference sequence). The CDR3 runs 14 residues. The CDR3 loop reads CIASRVGFRNEHFF. The CDR3 nucleotides read TGCATTGCCAGCCGGGTAGGGTTCCGGAATGAGCATTTCTTC.

This clone turned up a few times. Germline and junction disagree at one end, which may indicate a read error. This CDR3 is also generated by other DNA sequences in the sample. The genes are TRBV6-4 and TRBJ2-2, with D possibly matching TRBD2 (6 bases). CDR1 and CDR2 from the germline V gene are MRHNA and SNTAGT. The CDR3 totals 14 residues. The CDR3 DNA reads as TGTGCCAGCAGTCGGGAGAGGGGCACCGGTGAGCTTTTTTTT. Translation: CASSRERGTGELFF.

Points on this clone: A much larger clone lies one base from this, so it may be a read error. The chain uses TRBV20-1 and TRBJ2-4; D is ambiguous. This CDR3 has 15 amino acids. V was trimmed by 7 bases and J by 2 bases, leaving 18 bases between them. Germline V gene sequence: CDR1 DFQATT, CDR2 SNEGSKA (reference sequence). As DNA, the CDR3 is TGCAGTGTAGTGGGCCTTGCCGTATCCAAAAACATTCAGTACTTC. As protein: CSVVGLAVSKNIQYF.

This clone was counted many times. This same CDR3 is encoded by further DNA sequences in the sample. The V gene is TRBV15, the J gene TRBJ1-1, with 7 nucleotides matching TRBD1. The CDR3 has 16 amino acids. The V segment lost 5 bases and the J segment 1 base; nucleotides outside the gene matches: 10. Germline CDR1 LNHNV, CDR2 YYDKDF (reference sequence). CDR3 in DNA: TGTGCCACCAGCCCCCGGGAGGGGGCAGCGAACACTGAAGCTTTCTTT. Translating it yields CATSPREGAANTEAFF.

In this sample, this clone turned up many times. The CDR3 is CASSLLDRGQVGYTF. CDR3 in DNA: TGCGCCAGCAGCTTGCTGGACAGGGGGCAGGTTGGCTACACCTTC. The V call is TRBV5-1, the J call TRBJ1-2, with 11 bases identical to TRBD1. Germline CDR1 reads SGHRS; CDR2 reads YFSETQ. This CDR3 is built from 15 residues. V was pared by 1 base and J by 7 bases, with 6 bases of the junction left unmatched.

Comment on this clone: Germline and junction disagree at one end, which may indicate a read error. This rearrangement joins TRBV30 to TRBJ2-7; D uncertain. The CDR3 contains 17 residues. The germline CDR1 and CDR2 sequences are GTSNPN and SVGIG (reference sequence). The CDR3 bases are TGTGCCTGGAGCGCCCTTCGACCGTCTGAATTTTCATACGCGCAGTACTTC. Its protein product is CAWSALRPSEFSYAQYF.

This chain uses TRBV7-6 with TRBJ2-7; maybe TRBD2 (6 bases). This CDR3 has 13 residues. Trimming took 9 bases from V and 3 from J, leaving 15 bases between them. Germline assignment: CDR1 SGHVS and CDR2 FNYEAQ. This CDR3 is CASILAGGYEQYF. CDR3 nucleotides: TGTGCCAGTATCTTAGCCGGGGGCTACGAGCAGTACTTC.

Ten or more counts support this clone. This chain joins TRBV6-1 and TRBJ2-2, with 11 positions matching TRBD1. V lost 6 bases, J lost 4 bases, and 1 base stayed unmatched. Germline V gene data show CDR1 as MNHNS and CDR2 as SASEGT. The CDR3 spans 14 residues. CDR3 sequence: CASRGTGGTGELFF. Written as DNA, the CDR3 is TGTGCCAGCAGGGGGACAGGGGGCACCGGGGAGCTGTTTTTT.

The chain uses TRBV5-1 and TRBJ2-6; D might be TRBD2 (5 bases). Germline V gene lookup returns CDR1 SGHRS and CDR2 YFSETQ. The CDR3 loop spans 16 amino acids. V lost 4 bases to trimming and J lost 1 base, with 12 bases between them. Written as DNA, the CDR3 is TGCGCCAGCAGCGGAGGAAGTACGTCTGGGGCCAACGTCCTGACTTTC. Residues: CASSGGSTSGANVLTF.

This clone was picked up many times. The chain combines TRBV9 with TRBJ1-4, with 7 bases aligning to TRBD1. V was pared by 4 bases and J by 6 bases, with 9 bases of the junction left unmatched. This CDR3 is built from 15 residues. Germline CDR1 is SGDLS and CDR2 is YYNGEE. The CDR3 coding sequence is TGTGCCAGCAGCCCTCAGGGGGAATCGGATGAAAAACTGTTTTTT. It yields the protein CASSPQGESDEKLFF.

This clone has just a few counts. The chain recombines TRBV5-5 with TRBJ2-2; D gene uncertain. The length of the CDR3 is 16 residues. V was pared by 0 bases and J by 0 bases, with 9 bases between. The germline V gene encodes CDR1 SGHKS and CDR2 YYEKEE (reference sequence). The CDR3 sequence: CASSLAAGANTGELFF. CDR3 DNA sequence: TGTGCCAGCAGCTTGGCCGCTGGAGCGAACACCGGGGAGCTGTTTTTT. Complete variable domain (other parts from reference TRBV5-5 and TRBJ2-2): DAGVTQSPTHLIKTRGQQVTLRCSPISGHKSVSWYQQVLGQGPQFIFQYYEKEERGRGNFPDRFSARQFPNYSSELNVNALLLGDSALYLCASSLAAGANTGELFFGEGSRLTVL.